This T cell receptor (beta chain) came from a study of T cell responses to AZD1222 COVID-19 vaccine. Findings of the study overall: Clonal diversity may have been underestimated in mostly white British donors. Only a handful of AZD1222 recipients, roughly six in all, had baseline seropositivity. Variant regions that are unmutated are reportedly the target of nearly half of spike-specific TCRs.

To note about this clone: Its cognate antigen is unknown.

Trimming removed 0 bases from V and 0 bases from J; junction bases left unmatched: 4. Germline loops: CDR1 LGHNA, CDR2 YNFKEQ. CDR3 length: 17 residues. Measured with immunoSEQ multiplex PCR; TCRdb has only the in-frame clones, and not every one. The table includes some 90,000 clones, 70% to 90% detected once. The TCR comes from an adult in good health. Sequenced here: peripheral blood, sampled on day 0 of AZD1222 vaccination. The chain couples TRBV4-2 to TRBJ2-3; TRBD2 matches 9 bases. CDR3 sequence (DNA): TGTGCCAGCAGCCAAGATCCAGCGGGGGGTAGCACAGATACGCAGTATTTT. Its protein is CASSQDPAGGSTDTQYF.